This T cell receptor (beta chain) derives from a study of CXCR3-negative and CXCR3-positive naive CD8 T cells. The wider study: Per-library TRB read counts averaged about 1.5 +/- 0.3 million, adding up to approximately 130 million in total.

UMI-labeled 5' RACE TRB cDNA libraries were prepared from the cells. TCRdb reprocessed the 5' RACE reads, keeping one entry per CDR3 protein, no DNA. The ten most abundant clones cover approximately 2.3% of a sample with 46,000 or so distinct CDR3 sequences. The CDR3 spans 12 residues. The germline CDR1 and CDR2 sequences are SGHKS and YYEKEE (reference sequence). The clonotype was recovered from a human donor in good health. Some clones in this sample may be carry-over from other donors' samples. Sequencing was performed on naive CXCR3- CD8+ T cells from blood. As for subset: CD45RO-CCR7+CD27+CD95- naive CD8+ T cells lacking CXCR3 (TNR3-). The chain couples TRBV5-5 to TRBJ2-2. This chain's CDR3 is CASSSVAGELFF.